The 30 T cell receptor beta chains reported below all come from one sample, sequenced in a study of blood T cell repertoires in COVID-19. Assay: immunoSEQ multiplex PCR; the TCRdb copy retains only in-frame clones and omits some. The table includes around 130,000 clones, around 82% detected once. The sequencing sample was made of peripheral blood. The receptors shown here come from a woman younger than 45 who had recovered from COVID-19.

The chain uses TRBV27 and TRBJ1-4; weak D call: TRBD1 (6 bases). The V gene's germline CDR1 is MNHEY and CDR2 SMNVEV (reference sequence). The CDR3 spans 14 residues. V dropped 1 base and J dropped 7 bases, with 10 bases sitting between them. CDR3 region: CASSLYRAGEKLFF. The CDR3 DNA follows: TGTGCCAGCAGTTTATACAGGGCGGGTGAAAAACTGTTTTTT. Using reference TRBV27 and TRBJ1-4 for the parts outside the CDR3, the full variable domain is EAQVTQNPRYLITVTGKKLTVTCSQNMNHEYMSWYRQDPGLGLRQIYYSMNVEVTDKGDVPEGYKVSRKEKRNFPLILESPSPNQTSLYFCASSLYRAGEKLFFGSGTQLSVL.

The chain employs TRBV5-1 and TRBJ2-1, with D tentatively TRBD2 (5 bases). Deletions cut 4 bases from V and 3 bases from J, with 14 bases between. In germline, CDR1 is SGHRS, CDR2 YFSETQ. The CDR3 consists of 15 residues. This CDR3 is CASSLRGGVYNEQFF. CDR3 nucleotide sequence: TGCGCCAGCAGCCTCCGCGGAGGCGTCTACAATGAGCAGTTCTTC.

CDR3 sequence: CASSPWTDSYEQYF. The CDR3 DNA is TGTGCCAGCAGCCCGTGGACTGACTCCTACGAGCAGTACTTC. This chain connects TRBV14 to TRBJ2-7; D possibly corresponds to TRBD2 (5 bases). The V end was cut by 4 bases, the J end by 0 bases, with 10 bases between. CDR1 is SGHDN, CDR2 FVKESK, per germline. This CDR3 contains 14 residues.

The gene calls are TRBV6-5 and TRBJ2-5, with 7 nucleotides matching TRBD2. J gave up 2 bases and V 6 bases, and 9 bases lay outside the gene matches. Looked up from germline, CDR1 is MNHEY and CDR2 is SVGAGI. The CDR3 has 15 amino acids. The chain's CDR3 is CASRKGLGWQETQYF. CDR3 bases: TGTGCCAGCAGGAAAGGACTAGGTTGGCAAGAGACCCAGTACTTC.

V gene TRBV9 combines with J gene TRBJ2-1; D gene unclear. Germline CDR1 SGDLS, CDR2 YYNGEE. Trimming left V 0 bases short and J 6 bases short, with 7 bases between. This CDR3 is 13 amino acids long. The CDR3, as DNA: TGTGCCAGCAGCGTAGCGGTACCCAATGAGCAGTTCTTC. Protein sequence: CASSVAVPNEQFF.

The chain is built from TRBV7-6 and TRBJ1-5; 7 bases match TRBD1. In germline, CDR1 is SGHVS, CDR2 FNYEAQ. V lost 5 bases and J lost 3; bases outside the gene matches: 4. The CDR3 contains 14 residues. The CDR3 DNA reads as TGTGCCAGCAGCCAGACAGGGACCAATCAGCCCCAGCATTTT. Translation: CASSQTGTNQPQHF.

This clone was observed a single time. V gene TRBV2 combines with J gene TRBJ1-2, with D perhaps TRBD1 (6 bases). CDR3 length: 14 amino acids. The germline gives CDR1 SNHLY, CDR2 FYNNEI. Trimming shortened V by 4 bases and J by 2 bases, and 11 bases separated the two germline ends. The CDR3 DNA reads as TGTGCCAGCAGTGGAGCTACAGGGAACTATGGCTACACCTTC. Protein sequence: CASSGATGNYGYTF.

The table lists this clone with a count of one. The chain links TRBV10-3 to TRBJ2-7; the D gene is possibly TRBD1 (6 bases). This CDR3 contains 16 residues. V was clipped by 0 bases and J by 3 bases, with 15 bases between them. Germline assignment: CDR1 ENHRY and CDR2 SYGVKD. DNA for the CDR3: TGTGCCATCAGTGAGTCGACCGGGACAAAGAACTACGAGCAGTACTTC. Protein sequence: CAISESTGTKNYEQYF.

The rearrangement joins TRBV10-3 to TRBJ1-1, with no clear D. Germline V gene sequence: CDR1 ENHRY, CDR2 SYGVKD. The CDR3 runs to 12 residues. V shed 5 bases and J shed 4 bases, with 8 bases lying between them. DNA for the CDR3: TGTGCCATCAGTACAGTAGGCACTGAAGCTTTCTTT. Its protein is CAISTVGTEAFF.

This clone was recorded a few times. The chain joins TRBV5-1 to TRBJ1-1; no firm D call. The germline CDR1 and CDR2 sequences are SGHRS and YFSETQ. Trimming shortened V by 3 bases and J by 1 base, and 10 bases separated the two germline ends. This CDR3 comprises 14 residues. The CDR3 loop reads CASSSLLSNTEAFF. CDR3 nucleotide sequence: TGCGCCAGCAGCTCCCTGCTATCGAACACTGAAGCTTTCTTT.

The gene calls are TRBV5-1 and TRBJ1-3; 10 bases are shared with TRBD1. The CDR3 is 19 residues long. V lost 4 bases to trimming and J lost 0 bases; unmatched junction nucleotides: 13. The V gene's germline CDR1 is SGHRS and CDR2 YFSETQ. The CDR3 DNA follows: TGCGCCAGCAGCCTCGGACAGGGGGGAGTATTACTCTCTGGAAACACCATATATTTT. This translates into CASSLGQGGVLLSGNTIYF.

V gene TRBV6-6 combines with J gene TRBJ2-1; 8 bases match TRBD2. With V trimmed by 5 bases and J by 6 bases, 9 bases remained unmatched. This CDR3 has 15 residues. Germline lookup yields CDR1 MNHNY and CDR2 SVGAGI (reference sequence). The CDR3 sequence: CASSRERERGNEQFF. CDR3 bases: TGTGCCAGCAGTAGGGAGCGGGAGAGGGGCAATGAGCAGTTCTTC.

This chain uses TRBV6-5 with TRBJ2-1; 11 bases map to TRBD1. The V segment lost 7 bases and the J segment 5 bases; nucleotides outside the gene matches: 4. The CDR3 loop spans 14 amino acids. CDR1 and CDR2 (germline): MNHEY, SVGAGI. The CDR3 region is CASTRDRGNNEQFF. DNA of the CDR3: TGTGCCAGCACCCGGGACAGGGGGAACAATGAGCAGTTCTTC.

The rearrangement uses TRBV5-1 and TRBJ2-7; 7 bases agree with TRBD1. Germline CDR1 and CDR2: SGHRS and YFSETQ. The CDR3 totals 12 residues. V lost 4 bases to trimming and J lost 5 bases; unmatched junction nucleotides: 3. CDR3 sequence (DNA): TGCGCCAGCAGCCGAGACAGGGACGAGCAGTACTTC. Protein product: CASSRDRDEQYF.

This clone has just one count. The V and J genes are TRBV9 and TRBJ1-2, with 10 bases lining up with TRBD1. The germline gives CDR1 SGDLS, CDR2 YYNGEE. V dropped 3 bases and J dropped 3; count of bases not matched to a gene: 2. This CDR3 spans 14 amino acids. This chain's CDR3 is CASSAGQGDYGYTF. CDR3 nucleotides: TGTGCCAGCAGCGCCGGACAGGGGGACTATGGCTACACCTTC. Full variable domain (outside the CDR3, taken from reference TRBV9 and TRBJ1-2): DSGVTQTPKHLITATGQRVTLRCSPRSGDLSVYWYQQSLDQGLQFLIQYYNGEERAKGNILERFSAQQFPDLHSELNLSSLELGDSALYFCASSAGQGDYGYTFGSGTRLTVV.

The V call is TRBV4-1, the J call TRBJ2-5; TRBD2 matches 9 bases. The CDR3 spans 16 residues. CDR1 MGHRA and CDR2 YSYEKL come from the germline V gene. Trimming removed 3 bases from V and 5 bases from J; junction bases left unmatched: 10. The CDR3 DNA follows: TGCGCCAGCAGCCAGGGCACTAGCGGGCTCGGGGAGACCCAGTACTTC. Translation: CASSQGTSGLGETQYF.

The chain has TRBV5-4 and TRBJ1-2, with no clear D. The CDR3 is made up of 14 amino acids. Trimming stripped 0 bases from V and 7 bases from J, with 13 bases between. CDR1 and CDR2 from the germline V gene are SGHNT and YYREEE (reference sequence). CDR3 nucleotide sequence: TGTGCCAGCAGCTTGGAGACAACCAGAGTTGGCTACACCTTC. Amino acid sequence: CASSLETTRVGYTF. Full variable domain (missing parts from reference TRBV5-4 and TRBJ1-2): ETGVTQSPTHLIKTRGQQVTLRCSSQSGHNTVSWYQQALGQGPQFIFQYYREEENGRGNFPPRFSGLQFPNYSSELNVNALELDDSALYLCASSLETTRVGYTFGSGTRLTVV.

This clone was seen a single time. The rearrangement joins TRBV11-3 to TRBJ2-3, with D perhaps TRBD2 (5 bases). In germline, CDR1 is SGHNT, CDR2 YENEEA. V dropped 5 bases and J dropped 10 bases, with 19 bases sitting between them. The CDR3 covers 14 residues. CDR3 coding DNA: TGTGCCAGCAGCGGACCCACTAGTTCTAGGGCGCAGTATTTT. It is translated as CASSGPTSSRAQYF.

This chain joins TRBV2 and TRBJ2-7; TRBD2 aligns across 8 bases. Trimming took 7 bases from V and 0 from J; bases not matched to a gene: 2. CDR3 length: 13 residues. CDR1 is SNHLY and CDR2 is FYNNEI in the germline V gene. Written as DNA, the CDR3 is TGTGCCAGCAAGCGGGGGATCTCCTACGAGCAGTACTTC. It specifies CASKRGISYEQYF.

This chain joins TRBV19 and TRBJ2-5; TRBD2 matches at 7 bases. The CDR3 spans 14 residues. Germline trimming cut 4 bases from V and 4 bases from J; bases unmatched to any gene: 6. Germline V CDR1 and CDR2: LNHDA, SQIVND (reference sequence). The CDR3 loop reads CASSTSWGGETQYF. CDR3 DNA sequence: TGTGCCAGTAGTACCTCTTGGGGGGGAGAGACCCAGTACTTC.

The chain is built from TRBV7-3 and TRBJ2-3, with D maybe TRBD2 (6 bases). The germline V gene encodes CDR1 SGHTA and CDR2 FQGTGA. V lost 5 bases and J lost 2, with 14 bases in between. The CDR3 has 15 amino acids. CDR3 loop: CASSGGTGNTDTQYF. The DNA for the CDR3 is TGTGCCAGCAGCGGGGGGACCGGAAACACAGATACGCAGTATTTT.

With regard to this clone: Other DNA sequences in this specimen translate into the identical CDR3. The chain combines TRBV27 with TRBJ1-5, with D hard to call. The CDR3 is made up of 12 amino acids. The V gene lost 3 bases and the J gene lost 6 bases, with 6 bases spanning the gap. In germline, CDR1 is MNHEY, CDR2 SMNVEV (reference sequence). This CDR3 is CASSLAGQPQHF. The CDR3, as DNA: TGTGCCAGCAGTTTGGCTGGTCAGCCCCAGCATTTT.

The chain has TRBV10-2 and TRBJ1-1; the match to TRBD1 covers 7 bases. The CDR3 has 15 residues. V gave up 2 bases and J gave up 1 base; unmatched junction bases: 4. Germline lookup yields CDR1 WSHSY and CDR2 SAAADI. CDR3 residues: CASSEHRGGNTEAFF. The CDR3 DNA reads as TGCGCCAGCAGTGAGCACAGGGGCGGGAACACTGAAGCTTTCTTT.

This clone turned up a few times. This chain connects TRBV5-1 to TRBJ1-6; D gene unclear. Trimming took 7 bases from V and 9 from J, leaving 20 bases between them. The V gene's germline CDR1 is SGHRS and CDR2 YFSETQ. The CDR3 has 15 residues. Here the CDR3 DNA reads TGCGCCAGCCGCCCGTCCGCGACGGAGGCTTCACCCCTCCACTTT. It specifies CASRPSATEASPLHF. Variable domain in full (rest from reference TRBV5-1 and TRBJ1-6): KAGVTQTPRYLIKTRGQQVTLSCSPISGHRSVSWYQQTPGQGLQFLFEYFSETQRNKGNFPGRFSGRQFSNSRSEMNVSTLELGDSALYLCASRPSATEASPLHFGNGTRLTVT.

The V gene is TRBV19, the J gene TRBJ2-2; 11 bases align to TRBD2. Trimming at V came to 0 bases and at J to 13 bases, leaving 4 bases not matched to a gene. CDR1 LNHDA and CDR2 SQIVND come from the germline V gene (reference sequence). This CDR3 comprises 14 residues. CDR3 nucleotides: TGTGCCAGTAGTATAGATACTGGGACTAGCGGGCTGTTTTTT. It encodes CASSIDTGTSGLFF.

This clone was found once. The J gene is TRBJ1-1, the V gene TRBV11-3; D might be TRBD1 (5 bases). This CDR3 has 15 amino acids. Trimming removed 1 base from V and 1 base from J, with 10 bases in between. Germline V gene lookup returns CDR1 SGHNT and CDR2 YENEEA. The CDR3 loop reads CASSLGGSQNTEAFF. DNA for the CDR3: TGTGCCAGCAGCTTAGGGGGCAGCCAGAACACTGAAGCTTTCTTT.

The chain has TRBV7-6 and TRBJ2-3; 8 nucleotides align to TRBD2. This CDR3 comprises 16 residues. Germline V CDR1 and CDR2: SGHVS, FNYEAQ. The V and J ends lost 6 bases and 0 bases, in that order; junction bases with no gene match: 8. The CDR3 here is CASSSLLAGSTDTQYF. The CDR3 region has the DNA TGTGCCAGCAGTTCGCTTCTAGCGGGTAGCACAGATACGCAGTATTTT.

The V call is TRBV2, the J call TRBJ2-1; TRBD1 matches at 10 bases. V lost 7 bases, J lost 2 bases, and 2 bases stayed unmatched. This CDR3 comprises 14 residues. Per the germline V gene, CDR1 is SNHLY and CDR2 is FYNNEI. As DNA, the CDR3 is TGTGCCAGCAAGGGACAGGGGACCTACAATGAGCAGTTCTTC. It encodes CASKGQGTYNEQFF.

The rearrangement links TRBV27 to TRBJ2-1; D may be TRBD1 (6 bases). Germline loops: CDR1 MNHEY, CDR2 SMNVEV (reference sequence). V gave up 6 bases and J gave up 5 bases, with 11 bases separating them. The CDR3 is 13 residues long. CDR3 protein: CASSSGTNNEQFF. CDR3 sequence (DNA): TGTGCCAGCAGCTCGGGGACAAACAATGAGCAGTTCTTC.

The J gene is TRBJ1-1, the V gene TRBV6-1; maybe TRBD1 (5 bases). With 3 bases removed from V and 6 bases from J, the gap between germline ends came to 17 bases. The CDR3 totals 15 residues. Germline CDR1 reads MNHNS; CDR2 reads SASEGT. CDR3 nucleotide sequence: TGTGCCAGCAGTGAGACAAGCGAGACAGACCCTGAAGCTTTCTTT. Its translation: CASSETSETDPEAFF.